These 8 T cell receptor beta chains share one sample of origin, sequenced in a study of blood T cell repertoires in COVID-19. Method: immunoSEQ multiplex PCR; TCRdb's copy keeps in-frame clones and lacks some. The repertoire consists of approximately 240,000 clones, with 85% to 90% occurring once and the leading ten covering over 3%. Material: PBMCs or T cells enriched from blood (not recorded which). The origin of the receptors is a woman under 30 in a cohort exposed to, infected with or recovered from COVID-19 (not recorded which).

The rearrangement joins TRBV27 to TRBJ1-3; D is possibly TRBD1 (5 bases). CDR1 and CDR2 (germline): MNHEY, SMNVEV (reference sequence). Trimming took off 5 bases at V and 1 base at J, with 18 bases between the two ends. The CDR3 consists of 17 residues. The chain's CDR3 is CASSLQGGVLSGNTIYF. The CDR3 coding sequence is TGTGCCAGCAGTCTCCAGGGAGGTGTTTTGTCTGGAAACACCATATATTTT.

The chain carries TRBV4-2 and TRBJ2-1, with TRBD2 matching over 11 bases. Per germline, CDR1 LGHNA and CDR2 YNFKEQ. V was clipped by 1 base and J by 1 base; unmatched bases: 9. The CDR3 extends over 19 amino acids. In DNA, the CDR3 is TGTGCCAGCAGCCAAGCGACTAGCGGGATGTGGGCGTCCTACAATGAGCAGTTCTTC. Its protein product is CASSQATSGMWASYNEQFF.

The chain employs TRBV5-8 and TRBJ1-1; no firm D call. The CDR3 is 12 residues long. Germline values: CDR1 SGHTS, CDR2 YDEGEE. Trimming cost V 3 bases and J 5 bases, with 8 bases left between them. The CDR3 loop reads CASSSLRTEAFF. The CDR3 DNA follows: TGTGCCAGCAGCTCGCTGAGGACTGAAGCTTTCTTT.

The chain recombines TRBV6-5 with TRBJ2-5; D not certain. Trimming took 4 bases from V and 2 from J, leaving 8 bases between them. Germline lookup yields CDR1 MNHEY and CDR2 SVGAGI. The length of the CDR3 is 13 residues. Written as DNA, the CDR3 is TGTGCCAGCAGTTCCCAGGTACAAGAGACCCAGTACTTC. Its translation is CASSSQVQETQYF.

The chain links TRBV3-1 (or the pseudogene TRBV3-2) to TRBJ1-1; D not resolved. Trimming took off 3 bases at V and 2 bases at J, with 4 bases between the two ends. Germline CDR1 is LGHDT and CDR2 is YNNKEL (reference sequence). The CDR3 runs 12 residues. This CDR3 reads CASSQGNTEAFF. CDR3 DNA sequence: TGTGCCAGCAGCCAGGGCAACACTGAAGCTTTCTTT.

CDR3 region: CASSPLGTSGTGELFF. The CDR3 bases are TGCGCCAGCAGCCCTTTAGGGACTAGCGGCACCGGGGAGCTGTTTTTT. The chain couples TRBV4-1 to TRBJ2-2, with TRBD2 identical over 11 bases. The CDR3 runs 16 residues. Losses at the gene ends were 4 bases for V and 4 bases for J; bases not matched to a gene: 5. The V gene's germline CDR1 is MGHRA and CDR2 YSYEKL.

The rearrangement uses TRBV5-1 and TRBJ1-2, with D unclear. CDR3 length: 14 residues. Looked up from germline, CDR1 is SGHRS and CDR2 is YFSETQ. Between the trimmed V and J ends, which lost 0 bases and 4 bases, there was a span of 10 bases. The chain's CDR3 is CASSLDDSTYGYTF. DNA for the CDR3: TGCGCCAGCAGCTTGGATGACTCCACCTATGGCTACACCTTC.

The CDR3 loop reads CSVLRVRTGELFF. CDR3 sequence (DNA): TGCAGCGTTCTCAGGGTACGGACCGGGGAGCTGTTTTTT. The rearrangement links TRBV29-1 to TRBJ2-2, with D maybe TRBD1 (5 bases). In germline, CDR1 is SQVTM, CDR2 ANQGSEA. The CDR3 extends over 13 amino acids. V was cut by 5 bases and J by 5 bases, with 12 bases left in between.